Listed below are T cell receptor beta chains from one sample, sequenced in a study of cytomegalovirus exposure and HLA in healthy donors. The table came from immunoSEQ multiplex PCR; TCRdb's copy has only in-frame clones and leaves some out. This sample has about 140,000 clones, with 82% found just once. Sequenced: PBMCs. The origin of the receptors is a young man in good health and CMV-seropositive. Both conserved end residues are part of each CDR3. Each record gives: CDR3 length, clone size, D gene, V gene, J gene, CDR3 DNA, CDR3 protein. The D gene is left open where the match is weak. The size of a clone is reported for some rows only, either as once, few or many, or as a class for expanded clones.

length: 13
size: .
D: TRBD1
V: TRBV30
J: TRBJ2-2
DNA: TGTGCCTGGTACCAGGGGGTCGACGGGGAGCTGTTTTTT
CDR3: CAWYQGVDGELFF

length: 15
size: once
D: TRBD1
V: TRBV18
J: TRBJ2-7
DNA: TGTGCCAGCTCACCAAGGGGACAGACGTATTACGAGCAGTACTTC
CDR3: CASSPRGQTYYEQYF

length: 13
size: .
D: .
V: TRBV6-5
J: TRBJ1-2
DNA: TGTGCCAGCAGTGGGGCATTCGTCTATGGCTACACCTTC
CDR3: CASSGAFVYGYTF

length: 17
size: few
D: .
V: TRBV21-1
J: TRBJ1-4
DNA: TGTGCCAGCAGAAAAAGGGGGACACTTGAATTAACTGAAAAACTGTTTTTT
CDR3: CASRKRGTLELTEKLFF

length: 16
size: .
D: .
V: TRBV9
J: TRBJ2-1
DNA: TGTGCCAGCAGCGCATCTGGGAGGTGGGTAAACAATGAGCAGTTCTTC
CDR3: CASSASGRWVNNEQFF

length: 16
size: .
D: .
V: TRBV15
J: TRBJ2-1
DNA: TGTGCCACCAGCAGAACCACGGGGAGCTCCTACAATGAGCAGTTCTTC
CDR3: CATSRTTGSSYNEQFF

length: 14
size: .
D: .
V: TRBV5-1
J: TRBJ2-7
DNA: TGCGCCAGCAGCCCATACCCCAACAGCTACGAGCAGTACTTC
CDR3: CASSPYPNSYEQYF

length: 14
size: .
D: .
V: TRBV27
J: TRBJ2-3
DNA: TGTGCCAGCAGTCCAAAGGGGGGGACAGATACGCAGTATTTT
CDR3: CASSPKGGTDTQYF

length: 17
size: .
D: TRBD2
V: TRBV7-2
J: TRBJ2-1
DNA: TGTGCCAGCAGCTTCCCTATAGCGGGAGGGCCCTCTTGTGAGCAGTTCTTC
CDR3: CASSFPIAGGPSCEQFF

length: 17
size: .
D: TRBD1
V: TRBV28
J: TRBJ1-3
DNA: TGTGCCAGCAGTTTAAGGCTCGGCAGGGGGACGGGAAACACCATATATTTT
CDR3: CASSLRLGRGTGNTIYF

length: 16
size: .
D: TRBD1
V: TRBV4-1
J: TRBJ2-3
DNA: TGCGCCAGCAGCCAAGAGGACAGGCTACGCACAGATACGCAGTATTTT
CDR3: CASSQEDRLRTDTQYF

length: 12
size: .
D: .
V: TRBV28
J: TRBJ1-1
DNA: TGTGCCAGCAGTCTAAGGGGGAAGAAGGCTTTCTTT
CDR3: CASSLRGKKAFF

length: 13
size: .
D: .
V: TRBV5-1
J: TRBJ1-1
DNA: TGCGCCAGCAGCCGCGGACAGTTATTTGAAGCTTTCTTT
CDR3: CASSRGQLFEAFF

length: 14
size: few
D: .
V: TRBV4-1
J: TRBJ1-4
DNA: TGCGCCAGCAGCCAAGAGAGCAGGGGTGAAAAACTGTTTTTT
CDR3: CASSQESRGEKLFF

length: 18
size: .
D: TRBD2
V: TRBV19
J: TRBJ2-5
DNA: TGTGCCAGTAGTGGGGGGGAGGCGGCTAGCGGGAAACAAGAGACCCAGTACTTC
CDR3: CASSGGEAASGKQETQYF

length: 13
size: .
D: TRBD1
V: TRBV19
J: TRBJ2-7
DNA: TGTGCCAGTAGTATCCACAGGGGCAGCGAGCAGTACTTC
CDR3: CASSIHRGSEQYF

length: 15
size: once
D: TRBD2
V: TRBV6-5
J: TRBJ2-1
DNA: TGTGCCAGCAGTTCAACTAGCGGAGGTTACAATGAGCAGTTCTTC
CDR3: CASSSTSGGYNEQFF

length: 16
size: medium-sized
D: .
V: TRBV6-5
J: TRBJ1-1
DNA: TGTGCCAGCAGTTACACCTGGTCGCAGTTGAACACTGAAGCTTTCTTT
CDR3: CASSYTWSQLNTEAFF

length: 11
size: .
D: .
V: TRBV29-1
J: TRBJ1-2
DNA: TGCAGCGCCACGACAGTGGTTGGCTACACCTTC
CDR3: CSATTVVGYTF

length: 16
size: .
D: .
V: TRBV4-1
J: TRBJ1-2
DNA: TGCGCCAGCAGCCAAGGAGGGATCGAGGCCCCCTATGGCTACACCTTC
CDR3: CASSQGGIEAPYGYTF

length: 15
size: .
D: TRBD2
V: TRBV5-1
J: TRBJ2-1
DNA: TGCGCCAGCAGCTTGGCTAGCGGGACATACAATGAGCAGTTCTTC
CDR3: CASSLASGTYNEQFF

length: 15
size: once
D: TRBD2
V: TRBV19
J: TRBJ2-1
DNA: TGTGCCAGTACCTCACTAGCGGGAGGTTACAATGAGCAGTTCTTC
CDR3: CASTSLAGGYNEQFF

length: 17
size: .
D: TRBD1
V: TRBV18
J: TRBJ1-1
DNA: TGTGCCAGCTCACCCCGAGGACAGGGGCCAACGAACACTGAAGCTTTCTTT
CDR3: CASSPRGQGPTNTEAFF

length: 19
size: .
D: TRBD2
V: TRBV15
J: TRBJ2-1
DNA: TGTGCCACCAGCAGAGATAAGACCCGGACTAGCGGAGCTTCCAATGAGCAGTTCTTC
CDR3: CATSRDKTRTSGASNEQFF

length: 13
size: .
D: .
V: TRBV6-5
J: TRBJ1-2
DNA: TGTGCCAGCAGTTACTCGAGGGGGTATGGCTACACCTTC
CDR3: CASSYSRGYGYTF

length: 16
size: .
D: .
V: TRBV19
J: TRBJ1-2
DNA: TGTGCCAGTAGTCCTACCAAGAGCCCCGGAGGACATGGCTACACCTTC
CDR3: CASSPTKSPGGHGYTF

length: 12
size: .
D: .
V: TRBV28
J: TRBJ1-1
DNA: TGTGCCACCCATGCAGGTTCCACTGAAGCTTTCTTT
CDR3: CATHAGSTEAFF

length: 15
size: .
D: TRBD2
V: TRBV5-1
J: TRBJ2-1
DNA: TGCGCCAGCAGGTCTAGCGGGAGCTCCTACAATGAGCAGTTCTTC
CDR3: CASRSSGSSYNEQFF

length: 18
size: .
D: TRBD1
V: TRBV7-9
J: TRBJ2-7
DNA: TGTGCCAGCAGCTTAGGCTACTTAGAGGGGGCCAATTCCTACGAGCAGTACTTC
CDR3: CASSLGYLEGANSYEQYF